This TCR beta chain was found in a study of OX40 agonist ivuxolimab in advanced cancers. Germline V gene data show CDR1 as SGHRS and CDR2 as YFSETQ. The CDR3 has 16 amino acids. V lost 2 bases, J lost 4 bases, and 18 bases lay in between. TCRdb's table, derived via immunoSEQ multiplex PCR, lists solely in-frame clones and lacks some. The table includes around 60,000 clones, 88% detected once. The sequence was collected from an adult with an advanced solid tumor such as melanoma, head and neck, liver or kidney cancer. The chain carries TRBV5-1 and TRBJ1-1; D is unclear. The sample was CD4+ or CD8+ T cells sorted from blood, taken in a trial of the OX40 agonist ivuxolimab. CDR3 region: CASSFTLSGGGTEAFF. As DNA, the CDR3 is TGCGCCAGCAGCTTTACCCTCTCAGGAGGAGGCACTGAAGCTTTCTTT.